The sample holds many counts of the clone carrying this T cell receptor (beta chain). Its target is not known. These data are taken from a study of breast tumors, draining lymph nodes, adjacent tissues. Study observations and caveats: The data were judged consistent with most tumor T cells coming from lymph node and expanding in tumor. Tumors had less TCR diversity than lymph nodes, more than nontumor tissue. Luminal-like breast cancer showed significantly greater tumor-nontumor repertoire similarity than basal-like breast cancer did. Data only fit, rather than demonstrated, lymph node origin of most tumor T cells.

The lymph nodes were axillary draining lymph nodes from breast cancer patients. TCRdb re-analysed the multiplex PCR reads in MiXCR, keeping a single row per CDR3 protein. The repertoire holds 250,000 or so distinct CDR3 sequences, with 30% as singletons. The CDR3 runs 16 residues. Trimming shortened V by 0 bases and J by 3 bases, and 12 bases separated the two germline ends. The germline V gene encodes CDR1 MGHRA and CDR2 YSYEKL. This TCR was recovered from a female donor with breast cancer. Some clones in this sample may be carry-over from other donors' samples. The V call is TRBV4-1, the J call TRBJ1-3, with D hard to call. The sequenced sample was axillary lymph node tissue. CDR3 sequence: CASSQERGMGGNTIYF. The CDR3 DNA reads TGCGCCAGCAGCCAAGAGAGAGGGATGGGTGGAAACACCATATATTTT.